This is a list of T cell receptor beta chains from one sample in a study of Ad26.COV2.S vaccination and SARS-CoV-2 variants. Data came from immunoSEQ multiplex PCR; TCRdb stores just in-frame clones and leaves some out. The data contain around 350,000 clones, about 90% of them seen just once; the ten biggest clones take up roughly 3.9%. The specimen comprised peripheral blood, sampled after recovery from COVID-19. The source of these receptors is a human donor who had recovered from COVID-19. The CDR3 runs from the conserved cysteine through the conserved F or W. The D gene is left open where the match is weak. Expanded clones get a size class; other rows say once, few or many, or leave the size out.

J | D | size | V | DNA | CDR3
TRBJ2-7 | - | - | TRBV10-3 | TGTGCCATCAGTGAGTCGGGGGCGAACGAGCAGTACTTC | CAISESGANEQYF
TRBJ2-3 | - | - | TRBV11-2 | TGTGCCAGCAGCCCAAGAAGGAGTACAGATACGCAGTATTTT | CASSPRRSTDTQYF
TRBJ2-7 | TRBD1 | - | TRBV5-6 | TGTGCCAGCACGAGGGGGCCCGAGCAGTACTTC | CASTRGPEQYF
TRBJ2-7 | TRBD2 | - | TRBV7-2 | TGTGCCAGCAGCTTAGGGGCTAGCGGGGGCCCCGCCTTCTACGAGCAGTACTTC | CASSLGASGGPAFYEQYF
TRBJ1-1 | - | few | TRBV25-1 | TGTGCCAGCAGGAGGGGGAACACTGAAGCTTTCTTT | CASRRGNTEAFF
TRBJ2-3 | - | - | TRBV7-3 | TGTGCCAGCAGCTTTCGGGGGACAGATACGCAGTATTTT | CASSFRGTDTQYF
TRBJ1-1 | - | - | TRBV4-1 | TGCGCCAGCAGGCGGACAGAGAACACTGAAGCTTTCTTT | CASRRTENTEAFF
TRBJ2-6 | - | - | TRBV6-2/TRBV6-3 | TGTGCCAGCAGTTACTCAGGGTACGGGGCCAACGTCCTGACTTTC | CASSYSGYGANVLTF
TRBJ2-7 | - | - | TRBV5-1 | TGCGCCAGCAGCTTGGAGGGAGCCTACGAGCAGTACTTC | CASSLEGAYEQYF
TRBJ2-3 | TRBD2 | few | TRBV4-2 | TGTGCCAGCAGCCAAACCCCACCAGCGGGGGGGCCGAGCGGCACAGATACGCAGTATTTT | CASSQTPPAGGPSGTDTQYF
TRBJ1-2 | - | - | TRBV19 | TGTGCCAGTAGTATAGGCAGTACCTATGGCTACACCTTC | CASSIGSTYGYTF
TRBJ1-1 | - | - | TRBV5-6 | TGTGCCAGCAGCTTATTGGGGAACACTGAAGCTTTCTTT | CASSLLGNTEAFF
TRBJ2-7 | - | - | TRBV4-1 | TGCGCCAGCAGCCCATATTCAGGGTCCTACGAGCAGTACTTC | CASSPYSGSYEQYF
TRBJ2-7 | TRBD1 | - | TRBV25-1 | TGTGCCAGCAGCCTACAGGGGGACGAGCAGTACTTC | CASSLQGDEQYF
TRBJ2-2 | TRBD1 | once | TRBV27 | TGTGCCAGCAGCCAGACAGGGGGCTCCACCGGGGAGCTGTTTTTT | CASSQTGGSTGELFF
TRBJ1-5 | - | - | TRBV28 | TGTGCCAGCACCATTAGAGGGGACCATAGCAATCAGCCCCAGCATTTT | CASTIRGDHSNQPQHF
TRBJ2-7 | - | - | TRBV2 | TGTGCCAGCAGTGAAACCCCGACGGCGATCGAGCAGTACTTC | CASSETPTAIEQYF
TRBJ1-2 | - | - | TRBV12-3/TRBV12-4 | TGTGCCAGCAGAATACACGGCGGCGGCTACACCTTC | CASRIHGGGYTF
TRBJ1-1 | - | few | TRBV11-3 | TGTGCCAGCAGCTGGGGGGATAGCACTGAAGCTTTCTTT | CASSWGDSTEAFF
TRBJ1-1 | - | - | TRBV6-5 | TGTGCCAGCACGGAGGTGGCTGAAGCTTTCTTT | CASTEVAEAFF
TRBJ1-2 | - | - | TRBV4-2 | TGTGCCAGCAGCGACCCTCTTACTGGGGCATGGTATGGCTACACCTTC | CASSDPLTGAWYGYTF
TRBJ2-7 | - | - | TRBV29-1 | TGCAGCGTTGGGGGATGGGACCTAGCCGAGCAGTACTTC | CSVGGWDLAEQYF
TRBJ2-7 | - | - | TRBV11-2 | TGTGCCAGCAGCCCCAAAAGCCTAGCCGTGTACTTC | CASSPKSLAVYF
TRBJ2-1 | - | - | TRBV5-1 | TGCGCCAGCAGCCAGTCCTTCAATGAGCAGTTCTTC | CASSQSFNEQFF
TRBJ1-2 | - | - | TRBV7-6 | TGTGCCAGCAGCTTGGCAGCCAACTATGGCTACACCTTC | CASSLAANYGYTF
TRBJ2-7 | - | - | TRBV27 | TGTGCCAGCAGTCCCACACTAGCTTCAATCCACGAGCAGTACTTC | CASSPTLASIHEQYF
TRBJ2-1 | TRBD2 | once | TRBV7-2 | TGTGCCAGCAGCCCTACTGGCGGGGGGGTCAATGAGCAGTTCTTC | CASSPTGGGVNEQFF
TRBJ2-7 | TRBD1 | few | TRBV18 | TGTGCCAGCTCACCAACGCGCTCGACAGGGCGCGAGCAGTACTTC | CASSPTRSTGREQYF
TRBJ1-5 | TRBD1 | - | TRBV7-8 | TGTGCCAGCAGCTCCCGGACAGGGGTCAATCAGCCCCAGCATTTT | CASSSRTGVNQPQHF
TRBJ1-2 | TRBD1 | - | TRBV6-6 | TGTGCCAGCAGTTACTCCGGACAGGGGAGTGGCTACACCTTC | CASSYSGQGSGYTF
TRBJ2-5 | TRBD1 | - | TRBV29-1 | TGCAGCGTCGAAAGGGGGCTGGGGGAGACCCAGTACTTC | CSVERGLGETQYF
TRBJ1-6 | - | - | TRBV9 | TGTGCCAGCACAAGGTGGCCGCTAAGCTCCTATAATTCACCCCTCCACTTT | CASTRWPLSSYNSPLHF
TRBJ1-1 | - | once | TRBV20-1 | TGCAGTGCTTTCCGGGAAAGGTGGGCTTTCTTT | CSAFRERWAFF
TRBJ2-7 | - | - | TRBV5-5 | TGTGCCAGCAGCTTGTTGGGTTACTACGAGCAGTACTTC | CASSLLGYYEQYF
TRBJ1-5 | TRBD1 | - | TRBV6-5 | TGTGCCAGCAGCCCGACAGGGGGAGGAAATCAGCCCCAGCATTTT | CASSPTGGGNQPQHF
TRBJ1-1 | - | - | TRBV5-1 | TGCGCCAGCAGCCTTTATATCGGTGATGTCACTGAAGCTTTCTTT | CASSLYIGDVTEAFF
TRBJ1-1 | TRBD1 | - | TRBV14 | TGTGCCAGCACCCACAGGGGACAGAACACTGAAGCTTTCTTT | CASTHRGQNTEAFF
TRBJ1-3 | - | - | TRBV7-2 | TGTGCCAGCAGCCTCGAAGGGCATCGGGCCACCTCTGGAAACACCATATATTTT | CASSLEGHRATSGNTIYF
TRBJ2-3 | TRBD2 | - | TRBV9 | TGTGCCAGCAGCGTATTGGGCGGGGGGGCCCCAGATACGCAGTATTTT | CASSVLGGGAPDTQYF
TRBJ2-7 | - | - | TRBV9 | TGTGCCAGCAGCGTAGATGATGACGAGCAGTACTTC | CASSVDDDEQYF
TRBJ1-1 | - | - | TRBV7-9 | TGTGCCAGCAGCCCGTCCGGGCCCACTGAAGCTTTCTTT | CASSPSGPTEAFF